A selection of T cell receptor beta chains follows, all from one sample in a study of beta chain features in type 1 diabetes. TCRdb keeps only in-frame clones here, not all; method: immunoSEQ multiplex PCR. The sample holds over 300,000 clones, around 8% seen once. Specimen: central memory CD4+ T cells from blood. These receptors were taken from a woman between 18 and 29 years old in good health. Both conserved end residues are part of each CDR3. A D gene is named only where the DNA matches it firmly. Some rows mark clone size as missing; the rest say once, few, many or name a class of expanded clone.

v_gene: TRBV4-3; j_gene: TRBJ2-7; d_gene: .; abundance: .; CDR3aa: CASSPAGRSYEQYF; CDR3nt: TGCGCCAGCAGCCCCGCGGGCCGCTCCTACGAGCAGTACTTC
v_gene: TRBV28; j_gene: TRBJ1-4; d_gene: TRBD1; abundance: .; CDR3aa: CASISSDRGNEKLFF; CDR3nt: TGTGCCAGCATATCAAGCGACAGGGGAAATGAAAAACTGTTTTTT
v_gene: TRBV5-1; j_gene: TRBJ2-5; d_gene: .; abundance: many; CDR3aa: CASRSGQETQYF; CDR3nt: TGCGCCAGCAGGAGCGGTCAAGAGACCCAGTACTTC
v_gene: TRBV7-8; j_gene: TRBJ2-3; d_gene: .; abundance: few; CDR3aa: CASSTGPYTDTQYF; CDR3nt: TGTGCCAGCAGCACGGGACCTTACACAGATACGCAGTATTTT
v_gene: TRBV6-5; j_gene: TRBJ2-7; d_gene: TRBD1; abundance: few; CDR3aa: CASGDRAYEQYF; CDR3nt: TGTGCCAGTGGGGACAGGGCCTACGAGCAGTACTTC
v_gene: TRBV7-9; j_gene: TRBJ2-3; d_gene: .; abundance: .; CDR3aa: CASSFVLAGTDTQYF; CDR3nt: TGTGCCAGCAGCTTTGTATTAGCGGGCACAGATACGCAGTATTTT
v_gene: TRBV2; j_gene: TRBJ2-1; d_gene: TRBD1; abundance: .; CDR3aa: CASRERQGDEQFF; CDR3nt: TGTGCCAGCAGAGAGAGACAGGGCGATGAGCAGTTCTTC
v_gene: TRBV6-6; j_gene: TRBJ2-7; d_gene: TRBD1; abundance: few; CDR3aa: CASSKPGQTYEQYF; CDR3nt: TGTGCCAGCAGTAAACCGGGACAGACCTACGAGCAGTACTTC
v_gene: TRBV28; j_gene: TRBJ2-7; d_gene: TRBD1; abundance: .; CDR3aa: CASSLDGTVAYEQYF; CDR3nt: TGTGCCAGCAGTTTGGACGGGACAGTAGCCTACGAGCAGTACTTC
v_gene: TRBV4-2; j_gene: TRBJ2-6; d_gene: TRBD2; abundance: .; CDR3aa: CASSPLLGAGYLSGANVLTF; CDR3nt: TGTGCCAGCAGCCCCTTACTTGGAGCGGGGTACCTCTCTGGGGCCAACGTCCTGACTTTC
v_gene: TRBV4-3; j_gene: TRBJ2-1; d_gene: TRBD2; abundance: few; CDR3aa: CASGSSREVNEQFF; CDR3nt: TGCGCCAGCGGTTCAAGTCGGGAGGTAAATGAGCAGTTCTTC
v_gene: TRBV7-9; j_gene: TRBJ1-4; d_gene: .; abundance: few; CDR3aa: CASSLRASNLKLFF; CDR3nt: TGTGCCAGCAGCTTACGCGCCAGTAATCTAAAACTGTTTTTT
v_gene: TRBV10-3; j_gene: TRBJ2-3; d_gene: TRBD1; abundance: few; CDR3aa: CAIRGQLDTQYF; CDR3nt: TGTGCCATCAGGGGACAGTTAGATACGCAGTATTTT
v_gene: TRBV6-5; j_gene: TRBJ2-3; d_gene: TRBD1; abundance: many; CDR3aa: CASSIQGFPTDTQYF; CDR3nt: TGTGCCAGCAGTATACAGGGGTTCCCCACAGATACGCAGTATTTT
v_gene: TRBV7-2; j_gene: TRBJ1-5; d_gene: .; abundance: .; CDR3aa: CASSFGPTGQPQHF; CDR3nt: TGTGCCAGCAGCTTTGGGCCAACTGGTCAGCCCCAGCATTTT
v_gene: TRBV28; j_gene: TRBJ2-3; d_gene: .; abundance: .; CDR3aa: CASSPGSTDTQYF; CDR3nt: TGTGCCAGCAGTCCAGGGTCCACAGATACGCAGTATTTT
v_gene: TRBV10-3; j_gene: TRBJ2-2; d_gene: .; abundance: .; CDR3aa: CAISGSLGNTGELFF; CDR3nt: TGTGCCATCAGTGGGAGTTTGGGGAACACCGGGGAGCTGTTTTTT
v_gene: TRBV4-2; j_gene: TRBJ2-3; d_gene: .; abundance: once; CDR3aa: CASSQETADTQYF; CDR3nt: TGTGCCAGCAGCCAAGAAACGGCGGATACGCAGTATTTT
v_gene: TRBV7-6; j_gene: TRBJ2-3; d_gene: TRBD2; abundance: few; CDR3aa: CASSLGLAGGASTDTQYF; CDR3nt: TGTGCCAGCAGCCTCGGACTAGCGGGAGGGGCTAGCACAGATACGCAGTATTTT
v_gene: TRBV4-2; j_gene: TRBJ1-1; d_gene: .; abundance: .; CDR3aa: CASSQATGNTEAFF; CDR3nt: TGTGCCAGCAGCCAAGCGACAGGGAACACTGAAGCTTTCTTT
v_gene: TRBV4-2; j_gene: TRBJ1-5; d_gene: .; abundance: few; CDR3aa: CASSQDDTVSNQPQHF; CDR3nt: TGTGCCAGCAGCCAAGATGACACCGTTAGCAATCAGCCCCAGCATTTT
v_gene: TRBV5-1; j_gene: TRBJ2-1; d_gene: .; abundance: few; CDR3aa: CASSGSGNYYNEQFF; CDR3nt: TGCGCCAGCAGCGGTAGCGGAAACTATTACAATGAGCAGTTCTTC
v_gene: TRBV5-6; j_gene: TRBJ1-2; d_gene: .; abundance: few; CDR3aa: CASSPVVGFKYGYTF; CDR3nt: TGTGCCAGCAGCCCGGTGGTTGGATTTAAGTATGGCTACACCTTC
v_gene: TRBV7-3; j_gene: TRBJ2-2; d_gene: .; abundance: many; CDR3aa: CASSSQGSGGELFF; CDR3nt: TGTGCCAGCAGCTCCCAGGGGTCTGGCGGGGAGCTGTTTTTT
v_gene: TRBV18; j_gene: TRBJ2-1; d_gene: .; abundance: .; CDR3aa: CASSPLITGSDEQFF; CDR3nt: TGTGCCAGCTCACCACTCATAACTGGGTCAGATGAGCAGTTCTTC
v_gene: TRBV2; j_gene: TRBJ2-7; d_gene: TRBD1; abundance: few; CDR3aa: CASRRGQGDEQYF; CDR3nt: TGTGCCAGCAGAAGGGGACAGGGGGACGAGCAGTACTTC
v_gene: TRBV19; j_gene: TRBJ2-1; d_gene: TRBD2; abundance: .; CDR3aa: CASRQLAGGRNEQFF; CDR3nt: TGTGCCAGTAGGCAACTAGCGGGAGGGCGGAATGAGCAGTTCTTC
v_gene: TRBV4-1; j_gene: TRBJ2-3; d_gene: TRBD2; abundance: few; CDR3aa: CASRTSGSPGTDTQYF; CDR3nt: TGCGCCAGCAGGACTAGCGGGAGTCCCGGCACAGATACGCAGTATTTT